This TCR beta chain is drawn from a study of T cells in Graves' hyperthyroidism and ophthalmopathy. Study background: At initial diagnosis, before any treatment had begun, peripheral blood was obtained.

The CDR3 is made up of 13 amino acids. Germline V gene data show CDR1 as SGHRS and CDR2 as YFSETQ. The V end was cut by 0 bases, the J end by 12 bases, with 15 bases between. TCR beta CDR3 regions were amplified from RNA transcripts. The HTBI set primed first-round TCR CDR3 RT-PCR. From the multiplex PCR reads, TCRdb called clonotypes with MiXCR, one entry per CDR3 protein. This repertoire shows about 840,000 distinct CDR3 sequences, about two fifths found once; its top ten account for over 8%. This clonotype was picked up one time. The rearrangement uses TRBV5-1 and TRBJ1-2, with D possibly matching TRBD1 (5 bases). Sequenced sample: blood. The clonotype comes from a young man with Graves' hyperthyroidism. CDR3 coding DNA: TGCGCCAGCAGCTTGGACGGGGCCTCTGGAAACACCTTC. Protein product: CASSLDGASGNTF.